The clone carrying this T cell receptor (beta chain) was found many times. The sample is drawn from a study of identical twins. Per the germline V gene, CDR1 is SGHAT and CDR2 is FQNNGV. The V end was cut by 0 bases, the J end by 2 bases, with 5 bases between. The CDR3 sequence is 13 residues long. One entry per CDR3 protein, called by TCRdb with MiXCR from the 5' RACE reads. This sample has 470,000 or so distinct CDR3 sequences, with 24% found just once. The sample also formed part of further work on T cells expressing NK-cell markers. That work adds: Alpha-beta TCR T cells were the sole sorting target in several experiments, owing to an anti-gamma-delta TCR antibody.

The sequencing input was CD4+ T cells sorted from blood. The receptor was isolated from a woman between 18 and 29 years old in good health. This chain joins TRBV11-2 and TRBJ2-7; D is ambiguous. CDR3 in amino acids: CASSLDPAYEQYF. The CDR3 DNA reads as TGTGCCAGCAGCTTAGATCCGGCCTACGAGCAGTACTTC.